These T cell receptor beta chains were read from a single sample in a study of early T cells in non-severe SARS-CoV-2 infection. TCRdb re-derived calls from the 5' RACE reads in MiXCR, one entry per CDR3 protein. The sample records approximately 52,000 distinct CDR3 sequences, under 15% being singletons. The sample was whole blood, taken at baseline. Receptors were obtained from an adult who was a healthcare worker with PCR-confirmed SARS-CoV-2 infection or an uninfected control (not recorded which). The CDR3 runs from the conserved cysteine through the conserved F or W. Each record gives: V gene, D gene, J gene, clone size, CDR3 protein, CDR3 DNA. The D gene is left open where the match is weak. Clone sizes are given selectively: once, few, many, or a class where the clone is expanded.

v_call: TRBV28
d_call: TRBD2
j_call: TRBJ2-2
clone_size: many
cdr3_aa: CASSFAVAGASTGELFF
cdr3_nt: TGTGCCAGCAGTTTCGCGGTAGCGGGAGCCAGCACCGGGGAGCTGTTTTTT

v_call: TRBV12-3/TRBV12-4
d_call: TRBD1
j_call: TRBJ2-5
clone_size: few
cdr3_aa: CASRRIGGRQETQYF
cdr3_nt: TGTGCCAGCAGGCGAATAGGGGGCCGCCAAGAGACCCAGTACTTC

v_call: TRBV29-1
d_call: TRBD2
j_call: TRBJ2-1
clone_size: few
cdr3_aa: CSVEIAGGPYNEQFF
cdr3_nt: TGCAGCGTTGAAATAGCGGGAGGACCATACAATGAGCAGTTCTTC

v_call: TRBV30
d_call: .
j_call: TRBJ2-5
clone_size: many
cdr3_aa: CAWSVQETQYF
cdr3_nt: TGTGCCTGGAGTGTACAAGAGACCCAGTACTTC

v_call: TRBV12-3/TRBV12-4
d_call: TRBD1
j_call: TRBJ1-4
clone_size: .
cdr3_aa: CASSTGTGRREKLFF
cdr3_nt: TGTGCCAGCAGCACTGGGACAGGAAGACGGGAAAAACTGTTTTTT

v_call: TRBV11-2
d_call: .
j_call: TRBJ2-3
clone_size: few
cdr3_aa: CASSERQYTDTQYF
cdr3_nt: TGTGCCAGCAGCGAGAGACAGTACACAGATACGCAGTATTTT

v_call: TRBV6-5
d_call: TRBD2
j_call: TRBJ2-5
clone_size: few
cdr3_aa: CASRTTSGRAGQYF
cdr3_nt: TGTGCCAGCAGGACGACTAGCGGGAGGGCCGGTCAGTACTTC

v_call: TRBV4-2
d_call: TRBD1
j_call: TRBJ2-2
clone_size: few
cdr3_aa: CASMWGGQGDVGELFF
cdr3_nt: TGTGCCAGCATGTGGGGAGGACAGGGGGATGTCGGGGAGCTGTTTTTT

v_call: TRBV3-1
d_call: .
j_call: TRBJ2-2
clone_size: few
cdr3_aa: CASSPYLWADRSSNTGELFF
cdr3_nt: TGTGCCAGCAGCCCTTACCTTTGGGCAGATAGGTCTTCGAACACCGGGGAGCTGTTTTTT

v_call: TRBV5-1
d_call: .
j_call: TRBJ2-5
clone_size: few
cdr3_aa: CASSLSQETQYF
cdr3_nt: TGCGCCAGCAGCTTGAGTCAAGAGACCCAGTACTTC

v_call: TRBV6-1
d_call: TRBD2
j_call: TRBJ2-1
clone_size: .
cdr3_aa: CASSRTSGSLYNEQFF
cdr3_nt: TGTGCCAGCAGTAGGACTAGCGGGAGCCTCTACAATGAGCAGTTCTTC

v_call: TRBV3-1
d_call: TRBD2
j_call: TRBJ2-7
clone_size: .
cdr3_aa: CASSQGTSRYEQYF
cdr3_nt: TGTGCCAGCAGCCAAGGGACTAGCCGTTACGAGCAGTACTTC

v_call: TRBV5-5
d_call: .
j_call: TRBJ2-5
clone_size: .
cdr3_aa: CASSHIGGGPGETQYF
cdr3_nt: TGTGCCAGCAGCCACATCGGCGGAGGCCCCGGAGAGACCCAGTACTTC

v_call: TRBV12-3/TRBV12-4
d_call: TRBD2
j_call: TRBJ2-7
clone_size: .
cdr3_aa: CASSLAAGLTSGSSEQYF
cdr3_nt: TGTGCCAGCAGTTTAGCTGCGGGCCTGACTAGCGGGAGTTCCGAGCAGTACTTC

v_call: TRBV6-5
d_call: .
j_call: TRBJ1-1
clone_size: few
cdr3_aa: CASSAGGTEAFF
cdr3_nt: TGTGCCAGCAGCGCGGGGGGGACTGAAGCTTTCTTT